This is a list of T cell receptor beta chains from one sample in a study of cytomegalovirus exposure and HLA in healthy donors. Only in-frame clones appear in the TCRdb table, and some are missing; sequencing was by immunoSEQ multiplex PCR. The table shows some 160,000 clones, with 84% occurring only once. The sequencing input was PBMCs. The receptors derive from a young man in good health and CMV-seronegative. CDR3s include the opening cysteine and the closing phenylalanine or tryptophan. D genes are given only for firm matches. Clone size is shown for a subset of rows, as once, few, many or a class of expanded clone.

d_call: NA
clone_size: few
v_call: TRBV7-6
j_call: TRBJ1-2
cdr3_aa: CASSLQGGDGYTF
cdr3_nt: TGTGCCAGCAGCTTACAGGGCGGGGATGGCTACACCTTC

d_call: TRBD2
clone_size: NA
v_call: TRBV7-2
j_call: TRBJ2-7
cdr3_aa: CASSLLPLAGAPEQYF
cdr3_nt: TGTGCCAGCAGCTTACTTCCCCTAGCGGGAGCTCCCGAGCAGTACTTC

d_call: NA
clone_size: NA
v_call: TRBV6-5
j_call: TRBJ2-5
cdr3_aa: CASSSHLQAQETQYF
cdr3_nt: TGTGCCAGCAGTTCCCATCTCCAGGCACAAGAGACCCAGTACTTC

d_call: TRBD1
clone_size: NA
v_call: TRBV4-1
j_call: TRBJ2-7
cdr3_aa: CASSQEYRGSYEQYF
cdr3_nt: TGCGCCAGCAGCCAAGAGTACAGGGGCTCCTACGAGCAGTACTTC

d_call: TRBD2
clone_size: NA
v_call: TRBV7-8
j_call: TRBJ2-1
cdr3_aa: CASSPLAINEQFF
cdr3_nt: TGTGCCAGCAGCCCACTAGCGATCAATGAGCAGTTCTTC

d_call: TRBD1
clone_size: NA
v_call: TRBV18
j_call: TRBJ1-6
cdr3_aa: CASSPPDREQSPLHF
cdr3_nt: TGTGCCAGCTCACCTCCAGACAGGGAGCAGTCACCCCTCCACTTT

d_call: TRBD1
clone_size: medium-sized
v_call: TRBV15
j_call: TRBJ2-7
cdr3_aa: CATSRGQGDNEQYF
cdr3_nt: TGTGCCACCAGCAGGGGACAGGGAGACAACGAGCAGTACTTC

d_call: NA
clone_size: NA
v_call: TRBV28
j_call: TRBJ1-2
cdr3_aa: CASSLRRAGGYTF
cdr3_nt: TGTGCCAGCAGTTTACGTAGGGCGGGCGGCTACACCTTC

d_call: TRBD2
clone_size: NA
v_call: TRBV4-3
j_call: TRBJ2-3
cdr3_aa: CASSRGWGGSTDTQYF
cdr3_nt: TGCGCCAGCAGCCGAGGGTGGGGGGGAAGCACAGATACGCAGTATTTT

d_call: TRBD2
clone_size: NA
v_call: TRBV28
j_call: TRBJ2-1
cdr3_aa: CASSYGLAPYNEQFF
cdr3_nt: TGTGCCAGCAGCTACGGACTAGCGCCTTACAATGAGCAGTTCTTC

d_call: NA
clone_size: NA
v_call: TRBV21-1
j_call: TRBJ2-5
cdr3_aa: CASSGPAGDQETQYF
cdr3_nt: TGTGCCAGCAGCGGTCCAGCGGGAGATCAAGAGACCCAGTACTTC

d_call: TRBD1
clone_size: NA
v_call: TRBV6-5
j_call: TRBJ1-1
cdr3_aa: CASSYQGQAQAFF
cdr3_nt: TGTGCCAGCAGTTACCAGGGACAGGCTCAAGCTTTCTTT

d_call: NA
clone_size: NA
v_call: TRBV30
j_call: TRBJ2-5
cdr3_aa: CAWSVPGGSLETQYF
cdr3_nt: TGTGCCTGGAGCGTTCCGGGGGGCTCGCTCGAGACCCAGTACTTC

d_call: NA
clone_size: once
v_call: TRBV5-1
j_call: TRBJ1-1
cdr3_aa: CASSLRRGYTEAFF
cdr3_nt: TGCGCCAGCAGCTTGAGGCGGGGATACACTGAAGCTTTCTTT

d_call: NA
clone_size: NA
v_call: TRBV6-4
j_call: TRBJ2-2
cdr3_aa: CASSPGVLSNTGELFF
cdr3_nt: TGTGCCAGCAGCCCCGGGGTTCTTTCGAACACCGGGGAGCTGTTTTTT

d_call: TRBD1
clone_size: NA
v_call: TRBV18
j_call: TRBJ2-7
cdr3_aa: CASSPGTGDRYEQYF
cdr3_nt: TGTGCCAGCTCACCGGGGACGGGGGACAGGTACGAGCAGTACTTC

d_call: NA
clone_size: NA
v_call: TRBV5-1
j_call: TRBJ1-6
cdr3_aa: CASRRGTRNNSPLHF
cdr3_nt: TGCGCCAGCAGGCGTGGGACACGGAATAATTCACCCCTCCACTTT

d_call: NA
clone_size: once
v_call: TRBV5-1
j_call: TRBJ1-1
cdr3_aa: CASSLVGGFNTEAFF
cdr3_nt: TGCGCCAGCAGCTTGGTAGGAGGCTTTAACACTGAAGCTTTCTTT

d_call: NA
clone_size: once
v_call: TRBV7-3
j_call: TRBJ2-3
cdr3_aa: CASSLGHSTDTQYF
cdr3_nt: TGTGCCAGCAGCTTAGGGCACAGCACAGATACGCAGTATTTT

d_call: NA
clone_size: NA
v_call: TRBV6-1
j_call: TRBJ2-5
cdr3_aa: CASSVGDRETQYF
cdr3_nt: TGTGCCAGCAGTGTCGGGGATAGGGAGACCCAGTACTTC

d_call: TRBD1
clone_size: NA
v_call: TRBV4-1
j_call: TRBJ1-4
cdr3_aa: CASSHLTGLNEKLFF
cdr3_nt: TGCGCCAGCAGCCACCTGACAGGGCTTAATGAAAAACTGTTTTTT

d_call: NA
clone_size: few
v_call: TRBV11-1
j_call: TRBJ2-7
cdr3_aa: CASSSEVLAYEQYF
cdr3_nt: TGTGCCAGCAGCTCCGAGGTGCTCGCCTACGAGCAGTACTTC

d_call: NA
clone_size: NA
v_call: TRBV2
j_call: TRBJ1-2
cdr3_aa: CASSDTSTVGPWGYTF
cdr3_nt: TGTGCCAGCAGTGATACATCTACGGTGGGGCCGTGGGGCTACACCTTC

d_call: NA
clone_size: NA
v_call: TRBV21-1
j_call: TRBJ2-3
cdr3_aa: CASSPRASGGTDTQYF
cdr3_nt: TGTGCCAGCAGCCCCAGGGCTAGCGGTGGGACAGATACGCAGTATTTT

d_call: NA
clone_size: NA
v_call: TRBV19
j_call: TRBJ1-5
cdr3_aa: CASRLATGASNQPQHF
cdr3_nt: TGTGCCAGTAGACTGGCGACAGGCGCTAGCAATCAGCCCCAGCATTTT

d_call: TRBD1
clone_size: NA
v_call: TRBV14
j_call: TRBJ2-7
cdr3_aa: CASSHRQGAYEQYF
cdr3_nt: TGTGCCAGCAGCCACCGACAGGGGGCGTACGAGCAGTACTTC